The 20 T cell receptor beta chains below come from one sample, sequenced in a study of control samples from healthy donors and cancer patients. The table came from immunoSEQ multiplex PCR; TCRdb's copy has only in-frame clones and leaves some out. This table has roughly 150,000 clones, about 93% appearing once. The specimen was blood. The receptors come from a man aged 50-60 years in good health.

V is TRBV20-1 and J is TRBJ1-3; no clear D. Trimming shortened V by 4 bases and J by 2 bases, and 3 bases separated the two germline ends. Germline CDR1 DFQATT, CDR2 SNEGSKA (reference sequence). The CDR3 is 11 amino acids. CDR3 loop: CSATTGNTIYF. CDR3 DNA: TGCAGTGCTACTACTGGAAACACCATATATTTT.

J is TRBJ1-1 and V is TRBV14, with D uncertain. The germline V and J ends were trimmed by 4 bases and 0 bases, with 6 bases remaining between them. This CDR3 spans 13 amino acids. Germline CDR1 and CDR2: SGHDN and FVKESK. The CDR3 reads CASSRQLNTEAFF. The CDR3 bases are TGTGCCAGCAGCCGCCAGTTGAACACTGAAGCTTTCTTT.

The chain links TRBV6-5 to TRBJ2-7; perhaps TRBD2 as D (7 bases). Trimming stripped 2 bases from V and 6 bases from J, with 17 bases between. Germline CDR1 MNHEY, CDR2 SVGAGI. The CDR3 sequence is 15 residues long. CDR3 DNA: TGTGCCAGCAGTTACGAAGGGGGAGGGCCACTCGAGCAGTACTTC. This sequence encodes CASSYEGGGPLEQYF.

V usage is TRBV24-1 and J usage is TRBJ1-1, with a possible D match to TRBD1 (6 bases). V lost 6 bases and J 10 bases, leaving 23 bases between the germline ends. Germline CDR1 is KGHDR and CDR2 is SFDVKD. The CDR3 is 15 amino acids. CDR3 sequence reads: CATSRSWQGTRRAFF. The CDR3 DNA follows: TGTGCCACCAGTCGATCGTGGCAGGGGACCCGTAGAGCTTTCTTT.

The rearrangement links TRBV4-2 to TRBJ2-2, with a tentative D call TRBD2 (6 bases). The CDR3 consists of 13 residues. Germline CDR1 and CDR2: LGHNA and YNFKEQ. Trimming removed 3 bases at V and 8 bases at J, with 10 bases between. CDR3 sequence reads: CASSQSSAGELFF. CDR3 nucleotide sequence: TGTGCCAGCAGCCAGTCTAGCGCGGGGGAGCTGTTTTTT.

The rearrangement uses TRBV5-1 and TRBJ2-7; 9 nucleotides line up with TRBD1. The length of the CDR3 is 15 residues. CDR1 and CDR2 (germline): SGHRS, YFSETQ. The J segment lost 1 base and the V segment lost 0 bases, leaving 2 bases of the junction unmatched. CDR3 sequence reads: CASSLEQGASYEQYF. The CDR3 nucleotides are TGCGCCAGCAGCTTGGAACAGGGGGCGTCCTACGAGCAGTACTTC.

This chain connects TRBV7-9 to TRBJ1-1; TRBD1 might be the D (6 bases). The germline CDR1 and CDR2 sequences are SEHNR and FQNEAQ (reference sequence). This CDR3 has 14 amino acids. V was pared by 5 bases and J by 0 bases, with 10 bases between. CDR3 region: CASSPGTMNTEAFF. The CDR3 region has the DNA TGTGCCAGCAGCCCCGGGACAATGAACACTGAAGCTTTCTTT.

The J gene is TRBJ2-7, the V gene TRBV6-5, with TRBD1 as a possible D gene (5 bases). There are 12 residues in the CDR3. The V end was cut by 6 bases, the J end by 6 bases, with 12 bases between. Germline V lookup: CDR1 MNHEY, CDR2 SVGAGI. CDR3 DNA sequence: TGTGCCAGCAGCGCCCAGGGAAGCGAGCAGTACTTC. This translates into CASSAQGSEQYF.

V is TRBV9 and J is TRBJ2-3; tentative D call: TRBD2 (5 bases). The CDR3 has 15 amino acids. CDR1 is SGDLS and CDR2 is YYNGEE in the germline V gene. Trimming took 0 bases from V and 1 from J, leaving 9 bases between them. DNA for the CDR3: TGTGCCAGCAGCGTAGGGACTCTAGGCACAGATACGCAGTATTTT. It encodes CASSVGTLGTDTQYF.

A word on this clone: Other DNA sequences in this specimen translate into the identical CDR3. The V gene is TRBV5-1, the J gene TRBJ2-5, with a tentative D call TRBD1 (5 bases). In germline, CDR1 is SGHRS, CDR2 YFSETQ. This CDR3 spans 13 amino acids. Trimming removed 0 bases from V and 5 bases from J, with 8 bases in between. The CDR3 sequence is CASSLGTIETQYF. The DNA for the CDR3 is TGCGCCAGCAGCTTGGGGACAATCGAGACCCAGTACTTC.

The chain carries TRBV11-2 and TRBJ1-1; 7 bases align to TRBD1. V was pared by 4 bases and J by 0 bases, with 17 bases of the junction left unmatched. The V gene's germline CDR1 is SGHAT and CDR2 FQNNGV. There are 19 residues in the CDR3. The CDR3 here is CASSSVRWTGNKMNTEAFF. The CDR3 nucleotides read TGTGCCAGCAGCTCCGTTCGTTGGACAGGCAATAAGATGAACACTGAAGCTTTCTTT. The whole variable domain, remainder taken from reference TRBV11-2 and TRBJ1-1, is EAGVAQSPRYKIIEKRQSVAFWCNPISGHATLYWYQQILGQGPKLLIQFQNNGVVDDSQLPKDRFSAERLKGVDSTLKIQPAKLEDSAVYLCASSSVRWTGNKMNTEAFFGQGTRLTVV.

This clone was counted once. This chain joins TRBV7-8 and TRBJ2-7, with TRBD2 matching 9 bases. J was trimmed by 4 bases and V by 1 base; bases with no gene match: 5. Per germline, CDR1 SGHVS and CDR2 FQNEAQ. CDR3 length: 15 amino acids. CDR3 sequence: CASSLVLAGAYEQYF. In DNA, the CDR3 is TGTGCCAGCAGCTTAGTTTTAGCGGGGGCGTACGAGCAGTACTTC.

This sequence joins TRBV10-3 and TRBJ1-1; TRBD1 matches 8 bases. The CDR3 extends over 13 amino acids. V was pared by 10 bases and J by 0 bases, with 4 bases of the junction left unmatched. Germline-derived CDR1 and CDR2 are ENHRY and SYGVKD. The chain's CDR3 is CATVDRVNTEAFF. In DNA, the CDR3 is TGTGCCACCGTGGACAGGGTGAACACTGAAGCTTTCTTT.

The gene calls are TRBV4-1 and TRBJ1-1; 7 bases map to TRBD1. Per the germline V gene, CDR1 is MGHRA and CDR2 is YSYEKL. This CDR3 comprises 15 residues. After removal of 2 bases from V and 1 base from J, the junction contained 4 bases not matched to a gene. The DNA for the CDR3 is TGCGCCAGCAGCCAACCCGACAGGGAGAACACTGAAGCTTTCTTT. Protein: CASSQPDRENTEAFF.

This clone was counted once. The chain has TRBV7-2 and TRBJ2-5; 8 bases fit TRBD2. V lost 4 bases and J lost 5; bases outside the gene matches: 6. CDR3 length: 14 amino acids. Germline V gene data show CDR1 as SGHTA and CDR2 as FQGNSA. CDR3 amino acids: CASSSAGVRETQYF. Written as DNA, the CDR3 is TGTGCCAGCAGCTCAGCGGGGGTACGGGAGACCCAGTACTTC.

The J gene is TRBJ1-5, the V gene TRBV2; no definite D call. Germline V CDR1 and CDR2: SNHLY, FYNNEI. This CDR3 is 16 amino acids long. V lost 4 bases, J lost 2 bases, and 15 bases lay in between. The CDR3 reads CASSASLVVGNQPQHF. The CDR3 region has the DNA TGTGCCAGCAGTGCAAGCCTGGTGGTTGGCAATCAGCCCCAGCATTTT.

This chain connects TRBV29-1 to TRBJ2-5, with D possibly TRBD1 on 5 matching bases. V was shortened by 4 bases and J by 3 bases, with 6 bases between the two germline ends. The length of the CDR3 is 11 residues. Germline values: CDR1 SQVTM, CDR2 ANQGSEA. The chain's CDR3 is CSVAGKETQYF. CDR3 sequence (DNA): TGCAGCGTTGCAGGGAAAGAGACCCAGTACTTC.

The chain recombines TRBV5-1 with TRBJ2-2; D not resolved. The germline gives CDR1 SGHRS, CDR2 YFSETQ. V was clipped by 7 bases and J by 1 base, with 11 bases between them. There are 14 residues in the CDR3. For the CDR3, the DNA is TGCGCCAGCGCTTTGGTACTGAACACCGGGGAGCTGTTTTTT. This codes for CASALVLNTGELFF.

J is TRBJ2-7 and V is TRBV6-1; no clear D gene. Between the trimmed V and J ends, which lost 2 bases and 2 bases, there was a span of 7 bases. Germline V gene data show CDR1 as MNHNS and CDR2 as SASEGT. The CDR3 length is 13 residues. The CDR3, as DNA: TGTGCCAGCAGTGAAAAGGGCACCTACGAGCAGTACTTC. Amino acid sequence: CASSEKGTYEQYF.

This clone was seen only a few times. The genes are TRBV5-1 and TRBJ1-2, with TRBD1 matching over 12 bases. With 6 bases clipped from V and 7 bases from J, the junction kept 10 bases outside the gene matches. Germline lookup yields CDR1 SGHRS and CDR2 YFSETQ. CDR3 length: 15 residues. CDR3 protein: CASTVRDRGHRGYTF. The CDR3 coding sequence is TGCGCCAGCACCGTCCGGGACAGGGGGCATCGTGGCTACACCTTC. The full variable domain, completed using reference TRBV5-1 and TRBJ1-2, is KAGVTQTPRYLIKTRGQQVTLSCSPISGHRSVSWYQQTPGQGLQFLFEYFSETQRNKGNFPGRFSGRQFSNSRSEMNVSTLELGDSALYLCASTVRDRGHRGYTFGSGTRLTVV.